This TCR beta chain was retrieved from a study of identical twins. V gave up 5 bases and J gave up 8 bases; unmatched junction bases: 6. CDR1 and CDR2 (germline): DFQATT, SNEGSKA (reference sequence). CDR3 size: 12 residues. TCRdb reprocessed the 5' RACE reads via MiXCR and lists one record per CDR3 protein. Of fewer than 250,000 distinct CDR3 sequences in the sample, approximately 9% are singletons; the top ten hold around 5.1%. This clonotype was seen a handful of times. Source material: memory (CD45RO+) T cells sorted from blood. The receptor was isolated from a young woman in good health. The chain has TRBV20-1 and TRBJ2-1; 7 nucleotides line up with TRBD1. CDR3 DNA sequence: TGCAGTGCTCTTGACAGGGAACATGAGCAGTTCTTC. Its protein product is CSALDREHEQFF.